This T cell receptor (beta chain) emerged from a study of lymphopenia after photon versus proton radiotherapy. Whole-study findings and limits: Under photons, naive T cells and diversity fell while effector/memory populations rose.

Generated by immunoSEQ multiplex PCR, the TCRdb table keeps only in-frame clones and is missing some. The repertoire holds tens of thousands of clones, approximately 83% seen once, with 2% to 3% in the top ten. Concerning this clone itself: Its target is not known.

V was clipped by 3 bases and J by 0 bases; unmatched bases: 4. CDR3 length equals 15 residues. CDR1 is KGHSH and CDR2 is LQKENI in the germline V gene. This chain joins TRBV18 and TRBJ1-1, with 7 bases that match TRBD1. The sample here was peripheral blood, taken from a patient treated with photon-based radiotherapy. The clonotype was recovered from a man aged 40-49 years with gastric cancer. DNA of the CDR3: TGTGCCAGCTCACCCGGGGGACAGATGAACACTGAAGCTTTCTTT. Translating it yields CASSPGGQMNTEAFF. The whole variable domain, remainder taken from reference TRBV18 and TRBJ1-1, is NAGVMQNPRHLVRRRGQEARLRCSPMKGHSHVYWYRQLPEEGLKFMVYLQKENIIDESGMPKERFSAEFPKEGPSILRIQQVVRGDSAAYFCASSPGGQMNTEAFFGQGTRLTVV.